This is a list of T cell receptor beta chains from one sample in a study of blood T cells in healthy people across ages. MiXCR, run by TCRdb on the 5' RACE reads, gives a single entry per CDR3 protein. This sample has hundreds of thousands of distinct CDR3 sequences, with nearly 60% found just once. Sequenced sample: blood. These receptors were collected from a man aged 25 to 40 in good health. CDR3s include the opening cysteine and the closing phenylalanine or tryptophan. A D gene is named only where the DNA matches it firmly. A row's size may be missing; if present it is once, few, many or a size class.

v_call: TRBV2
clone_size: NA
j_call: TRBJ2-3
d_call: TRBD2
cdr3_aa: CASSPRGRGDRRDTQYF
cdr3_nt: TGTGCCAGCAGTCCTCGAGGGCGGGGGGACCGACGGGATACGCAGTATTTT

v_call: TRBV6-2/TRBV6-3
clone_size: NA
j_call: TRBJ2-1
d_call: TRBD2
cdr3_aa: CASSYSGLAGGYEQFF
cdr3_nt: TGTGCCAGCAGTTACTCGGGACTAGCGGGAGGGTACGAGCAGTTCTTC

v_call: TRBV5-1
clone_size: few
j_call: TRBJ2-7
d_call: TRBD2
cdr3_aa: CASSTSTGGGYEQYF
cdr3_nt: TGCGCCAGCAGTACGAGCACGGGAGGGGGCTACGAGCAGTACTTC

v_call: TRBV9
clone_size: NA
j_call: TRBJ2-6
d_call: NA
cdr3_aa: CASSVASTEILSGANVLTF
cdr3_nt: TGTGCCAGCAGCGTAGCCAGTACAGAAATACTCTCTGGGGCCAACGTCCTGACTTTC

v_call: TRBV12-3/TRBV12-4
clone_size: NA
j_call: TRBJ2-7
d_call: TRBD2
cdr3_aa: CASRESSGSSYEQYF
cdr3_nt: TGTGCCAGCAGAGAATCTAGCGGGAGCTCCTACGAGCAGTACTTC

v_call: TRBV4-2
clone_size: few
j_call: TRBJ2-1
d_call: NA
cdr3_aa: CASSKEGGTDNEQFF
cdr3_nt: TGTGCCAGCAGCAAAGAAGGGGGGACAGACAATGAGCAGTTCTTC

v_call: TRBV30
clone_size: NA
j_call: TRBJ2-1
d_call: NA
cdr3_aa: CAFGLANEQFF
cdr3_nt: TGTGCCTTCGGCCTCGCGAATGAGCAGTTCTTC

v_call: TRBV4-2
clone_size: NA
j_call: TRBJ1-2
d_call: TRBD1
cdr3_aa: CASSQNIRDRAGGYTF
cdr3_nt: TGTGCCAGCAGCCAGAACATCCGGGACAGGGCGGGCGGCTACACCTTC

v_call: TRBV2
clone_size: NA
j_call: TRBJ2-1
d_call: NA
cdr3_aa: CASSEAPLVKDEQFF
cdr3_nt: TGTGCCAGCAGTGAAGCGCCCCTAGTCAAGGATGAGCAGTTCTTC

v_call: TRBV20-1
clone_size: NA
j_call: TRBJ1-5
d_call: NA
cdr3_aa: CSARVEIRNQPQHF
cdr3_nt: TGCAGTGCTAGGGTCGAAATACGCAATCAGCCCCAGCATTTT

v_call: TRBV11-2
clone_size: many
j_call: TRBJ2-3
d_call: TRBD2
cdr3_aa: CASSPGSGGADTQYF
cdr3_nt: TGTGCCAGCAGCCCGGGGAGCGGGGGTGCAGATACGCAGTATTTT

v_call: TRBV6-2/TRBV6-3
clone_size: once
j_call: TRBJ2-5
d_call: TRBD2
cdr3_aa: CASSYGLAGEKETQYF
cdr3_nt: TGTGCCAGCAGTTATGGCCTAGCGGGAGAGAAAGAGACCCAGTACTTC

v_call: TRBV6-6
clone_size: many
j_call: TRBJ1-2
d_call: TRBD1
cdr3_aa: CASSSGQNYGYTF
cdr3_nt: TGTGCCAGCAGTTCGGGACAGAACTATGGCTACACCTTC

v_call: TRBV18
clone_size: many
j_call: TRBJ2-4
d_call: TRBD1
cdr3_aa: CASSDRGRGDIQYF
cdr3_nt: TGTGCCAGCTCGGACAGGGGGCGCGGAGACATTCAGTACTTC

v_call: TRBV6-2/TRBV6-3
clone_size: NA
j_call: TRBJ2-2
d_call: NA
cdr3_aa: CASSTRTTNTGELFF
cdr3_nt: TGTGCCAGCAGTACTCGGACAACGAACACCGGGGAGCTGTTTTTT

v_call: TRBV12-3/TRBV12-4
clone_size: NA
j_call: TRBJ2-3
d_call: NA
cdr3_aa: CASSADLSTDTQYF
cdr3_nt: TGTGCCAGCAGTGCCGACTTGAGCACAGATACGCAGTATTTT

v_call: TRBV4-3
clone_size: NA
j_call: TRBJ1-2
d_call: NA
cdr3_aa: CASSQDTGDVYGYTF
cdr3_nt: TGCGCCAGCAGCCAAGATACGGGGGACGTCTATGGCTACACCTTC

v_call: TRBV29-1
clone_size: few
j_call: TRBJ2-1
d_call: NA
cdr3_aa: CSVEALDTGPGEDNEQFF
cdr3_nt: TGCAGCGTTGAAGCCTTAGATACTGGGCCAGGGGAAGACAATGAGCAGTTCTTC

v_call: TRBV7-2
clone_size: NA
j_call: TRBJ2-3
d_call: TRBD2
cdr3_aa: CAWSGGGSTDTQYF
cdr3_nt: TGTGCCTGGAGCGGGGGGGGAAGCACAGATACGCAGTATTTT

v_call: TRBV5-1
clone_size: many
j_call: TRBJ1-2
d_call: NA
cdr3_aa: CASSPQGGAYGYTF
cdr3_nt: TGCGCCAGCAGCCCCCAAGGGGGGGCCTATGGCTACACCTTC

v_call: TRBV10-3
clone_size: few
j_call: TRBJ1-2
d_call: NA
cdr3_aa: CAISGWDGYGYTF
cdr3_nt: TGTGCCATCAGTGGCTGGGACGGCTATGGCTACACCTTC

v_call: TRBV3-1
clone_size: NA
j_call: TRBJ2-3
d_call: TRBD2
cdr3_aa: CASSPARTPVPRTSAGRTDTQYF
cdr3_nt: TGTGCCAGCAGCCCAGCCCGGACCCCCGTCCCTCGGACTAGCGCGGGGAGGACAGATACGCAGTATTTT

v_call: TRBV6-5
clone_size: NA
j_call: TRBJ2-1
d_call: TRBD2
cdr3_aa: CASRGLAGSYSEQFF
cdr3_nt: TGTGCCAGCAGAGGACTAGCGGGCTCCTACAGTGAGCAGTTCTTC

v_call: TRBV27
clone_size: NA
j_call: TRBJ2-7
d_call: TRBD1
cdr3_aa: CASGAARGQGIYEQYF
cdr3_nt: TGTGCCAGCGGGGCAGCTCGGGGACAGGGCATCTACGAGCAGTACTTC

v_call: TRBV7-2
clone_size: NA
j_call: TRBJ1-2
d_call: NA
cdr3_aa: CASSLDLGRSNYGYTF
cdr3_nt: TGTGCCAGCAGCTTAGATCTCGGACGGAGTAACTATGGCTACACCTTC

v_call: TRBV5-1
clone_size: few
j_call: TRBJ2-5
d_call: NA
cdr3_aa: CASSWGTEETQYF
cdr3_nt: TGCGCCAGCAGCTGGGGGACTGAAGAGACCCAGTACTTC

v_call: TRBV4-2
clone_size: few
j_call: TRBJ2-7
d_call: TRBD2
cdr3_aa: CASSQERSGLGNYEQYF
cdr3_nt: TGTGCCAGCAGCCAAGAGCGATCCGGACTAGGGAACTACGAGCAGTACTTC

v_call: TRBV5-1
clone_size: NA
j_call: TRBJ1-3
d_call: NA
cdr3_aa: CASSAGGNTIYF
cdr3_nt: TGCGCCAGCAGTGCCGGCGGAAACACCATATATTTT